The rows below give T cell receptor beta chains drawn from one sample of a study of post-analysis software for immune sequencing data. One entry per CDR3 protein results from TCRdb running MiXCR on the PCR reads. The sample lists a few hundred thousand distinct CDR3 sequences; about 38% were seen once. Source material: blood. These receptors originate from a girl under 18 with multiple sclerosis. CDR3s include the opening cysteine and the closing phenylalanine or tryptophan. The order of the fields is clone size, D gene, J gene, V gene, CDR3 protein, CDR3 DNA. D genes are given only for firm matches. Only part of the rows carry a size: once, few, many, or a class if the clone is expanded.

NA | NA | TRBJ2-2 | TRBV7-9 | CASIEQGTGKLFF | TGTGCCAGTATCGAACAGGGAACCGGGAAGCTGTTTTTT
NA | NA | TRBJ1-3 | TRBV6-6 | CASSSQRHRSGNTIYF | TGTGCCAGCAGCTCGCAACGACACCGCTCTGGAAACACCATATATTTT
NA | NA | TRBJ2-7 | TRBV5-1 | CASSSSSGPSSYEQYF | TGCGCCAGCAGCTCCTCCTCAGGGCCAAGCTCCTACGAGCAGTACTTC
many | NA | TRBJ2-1 | TRBV5-1 | CASSRGGTGYNEQFF | TGCGCCAGCAGCCGCGGGGGGACAGGATACAATGAGCAGTTCTTC
few | NA | TRBJ1-1 | TRBV29-1 | CSFLLDRTTEAFF | TGCAGCTTTTTACTGGACCGAACCACTGAAGCTTTCTTT
many | NA | TRBJ2-3 | TRBV20-1 | CSARSLAKHTDTQYF | TGCAGTGCTAGATCCCTAGCGAAGCACACAGATACGCAGTATTTT
few | NA | TRBJ1-3 | TRBV6-5 | CASSRDRPRDGNTIYF | TGTGCCAGCAGCCGAGACAGGCCCAGGGATGGAAACACCATATATTTT
few | NA | TRBJ2-2 | TRBV10-1 | CASSESLDRPNTGELFF | TGCGCCAGCAGTGAGTCTCTGGACAGACCGAACACCGGGGAGCTGTTTTTT
NA | NA | TRBJ2-7 | TRBV6-6 | CASRSGRTASYEQYF | TGTGCCAGCAGGTCCGGGCGGACTGCCTCCTACGAGCAGTACTTC
few | TRBD1 | TRBJ1-2 | TRBV5-1 | CASSWGGDSYGYTF | TGCGCCAGCAGCTGGGGCGGGGACAGCTATGGCTACACCTTC
many | NA | TRBJ1-1 | TRBV5-1 | CASSSGTNTEAFF | TGCGCCAGCAGCAGCGGGACTAACACTGAAGCTTTCTTT
NA | TRBD1 | TRBJ1-5 | TRBV28 | CASSSTGGPSNQPQHF | TGTGCCAGCAGCTCTACAGGGGGTCCTAGCAATCAGCCCCAGCATTTT
NA | NA | TRBJ2-5 | TRBV9 | CASSLTGTGSGNEQYF | TGTGCCAGCAGCCTCACCGGGACTGGCTCCGGGAATGAGCAGTACTTC
NA | TRBD1 | TRBJ2-7 | TRBV7-8 | CASSPQGSSYEQYF | TGTGCCAGCAGCCCACAGGGGAGCTCCTACGAGCAGTACTTC
once | TRBD2 | TRBJ2-3 | TRBV27 | CASSLSASGRPMVPDTQYF | TGTGCCAGCAGTTTATCAGCTAGCGGGAGGCCGATGGTCCCAGATACGCAGTATTTT
many | NA | TRBJ2-3 | TRBV5-6 | CASSFRDSDTQYF | TGTGCCAGCAGCTTCCGGGACTCAGATACGCAGTATTTT
many | TRBD1 | TRBJ2-1 | TRBV12-5 | CASGSGQGVNEQFF | TGTGCTAGTGGTTCGGGACAGGGGGTCAATGAGCAGTTCTTC
NA | TRBD1 | TRBJ1-3 | TRBV7-9 | CASSKQGASGNTIYF | TGTGCCAGCAGCAAACAGGGGGCGTCTGGAAACACCATATATTTT
NA | NA | TRBJ2-7 | TRBV28 | CASSLRLGRHEQYF | TGTGCCAGCAGTTTAAGGCTGGGTAGGCACGAGCAGTACTTC
few | TRBD2 | TRBJ2-1 | TRBV5-1 | CASSSLGRGADNEQFF | TGCGCCAGCAGCTCCCTCGGGCGGGGGGCCGACAATGAGCAGTTCTTC
many | NA | TRBJ1-6 | TRBV5-1 | CASSLAGVSYNSPLHF | TGCGCCAGCAGCTTGGCCGGCGTCTCCTATAATTCACCCCTCCACTTT
NA | NA | TRBJ2-1 | TRBV21-1 | CASGTDSRQNSNEQFF | TGTGCCAGCGGCACCGATTCTCGACAGAACTCCAATGAGCAGTTCTTC
many | NA | TRBJ1-2 | TRBV5-1 | CASSSLQGTNYGYTF | TGCGCCAGCAGCTCGTTACAGGGAACTAACTATGGCTACACCTTC
NA | NA | TRBJ1-1 | TRBV6-4 | CASSDSRVENTEAFF | TGTGCCAGCAGTGACTCCAGGGTAGAGAACACTGAAGCTTTCTTT
NA | TRBD2 | TRBJ2-3 | TRBV20-1 | CSAETSGTDTQYF | TGCAGTGCGGAGACTAGCGGCACAGATACGCAGTATTTT
NA | TRBD2 | TRBJ2-1 | TRBV20-1 | CSARDSLSGIPVNNEQFF | TGCAGTGCTAGAGATTCCCTTAGCGGGATCCCTGTAAACAATGAGCAGTTCTTC
NA | TRBD2 | TRBJ2-2 | TRBV24-1 | CATRTGTSGRSRTGERFF | TGTGCCACCAGGACCGGGACTAGCGGGAGGAGTAGGACCGGGGAGCGGTTTTTT
NA | NA | TRBJ1-1 | TRBV12-3/TRBV12-4 | CASSPGQNEAFF | TGTGCCAGCAGTCCTGGACAGAATGAAGCTTTCTTT
NA | TRBD1 | TRBJ1-1 | TRBV4-1 | CASSQVGLRGLSNTEAFF | TGCGCCAGCAGCCAAGTTGGGCTCAGGGGGCTGTCGAACACTGAAGCTTTCTTT
NA | NA | TRBJ2-6 | TRBV7-9 | CASSDRSRGPGANVPTF | TGTGCCAGCAGCGATCGTTCTCGGGGTCCTGGGGCCAACGTCCCGACTTTC
NA | TRBD1 | TRBJ1-2 | TRBV29-1 | CSVVGTGDDYGYTF | TGCAGCGTCGTAGGGACAGGAGATGACTATGGCTACACCTTC
NA | NA | TRBJ2-7 | TRBV27 | CASQGKEQDF | TGTGCCAGCCAGGGAAAAGAGCAGGACTTC
NA | NA | TRBJ1-2 | TRBV14 | CASSQDKSYGYTF | TGTGCCAGCAGCCAAGATAAATCTTACGGCTACACCTTC
NA | NA | TRBJ2-7 | TRBV6-1 | CASSPSATGRYEQYF | TGTGCCAGCAGCCCCTCAGCTACGGGGAGGTACGAGCAGTACTTC
many | NA | TRBJ1-2 | TRBV29-1 | CGVRAGGSYGYTF | TGCGGCGTTCGGGCGGGCGGCAGCTATGGCTACACCTTC
many | NA | TRBJ1-6 | TRBV6-6 | CASSYGLEGRSHNSPLHF | TGTGCCAGCAGTTACGGCCTAGAGGGACGGAGCCATAATTCACCCCTCCACTTT
many | NA | TRBJ1-2 | TRBV12-3/TRBV12-4 | CASSFGPNYGYTF | TGTGCCAGCAGTTTTGGTCCTAACTATGGCTACACCTTC
many | NA | TRBJ1-2 | TRBV29-1 | CSVGFRDGFYGYTF | TGCAGCGTGGGATTCCGGGACGGATTTTATGGCTACACCTTC
many | NA | TRBJ1-5 | TRBV6-1 | CASRQQGSNQPQHF | TGTGCCAGCCGCCAACAGGGTAGCAATCAGCCCCAGCATTTT
many | NA | TRBJ1-2 | TRBV12-3/TRBV12-4 | CASSLQAGTHGYTF | TGTGCCAGCAGTCTACAGGCAGGGACGCATGGCTACACCTTC
NA | TRBD1 | TRBJ2-7 | TRBV28 | CASSTRRQGHEQYF | TGTGCCAGCAGTACCCGCAGACAGGGCCACGAGCAGTACTTC
many | NA | TRBJ2-3 | TRBV20-1 | CSAGGLLDLEDTQYF | TGCAGTGCTGGGGGGCTATTGGATTTAGAAGATACGCAGTATTTT
many | NA | TRBJ2-1 | TRBV30 | CAWSVVRAPSYNEQFF | TGTGCCTGGAGTGTAGTGCGGGCACCATCCTACAATGAGCAGTTCTTC
NA | TRBD2 | TRBJ2-1 | TRBV6-1 | CASSRLGTSGYEQFF | TGTGCCAGCTCCCGGTTAGGCACTAGCGGTTACGAGCAGTTCTTC
many | TRBD1 | TRBJ2-1 | TRBV24-1 | CATSDHGQGWYNEQFF | TGTGCCACCAGTGATCATGGACAGGGATGGTACAATGAGCAGTTCTTC
NA | NA | TRBJ1-1 | TRBV20-1 | CSARGGNTEAFF | TGCAGTGCTAGAGGGGGGAACACTGAAGCTTTCTTT